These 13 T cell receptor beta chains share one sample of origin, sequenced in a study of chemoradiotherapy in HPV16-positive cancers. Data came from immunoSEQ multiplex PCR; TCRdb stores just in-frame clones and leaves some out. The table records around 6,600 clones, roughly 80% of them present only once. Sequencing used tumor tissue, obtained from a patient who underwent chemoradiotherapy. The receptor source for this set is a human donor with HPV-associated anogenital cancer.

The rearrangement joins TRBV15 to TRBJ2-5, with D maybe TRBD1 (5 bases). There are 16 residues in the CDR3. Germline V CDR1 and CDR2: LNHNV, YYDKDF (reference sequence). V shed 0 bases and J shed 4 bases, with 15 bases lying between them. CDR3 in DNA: TGTGCCACCAGCAGAGATAATCAGGGAAAGCTAGAGACCCAGTACTTC. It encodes CATSRDNQGKLETQYF. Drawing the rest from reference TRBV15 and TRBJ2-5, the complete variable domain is DAMVIQNPRYQVTQFGKPVTLSCSQTLNHNVMYWYQQKSSQAPKLLFHYYDKDFNNEADTPDNFQSRRPNTSFCFLDIRSPGLGDTAMYLCATSRDNQGKLETQYFGPGTRLLVL.

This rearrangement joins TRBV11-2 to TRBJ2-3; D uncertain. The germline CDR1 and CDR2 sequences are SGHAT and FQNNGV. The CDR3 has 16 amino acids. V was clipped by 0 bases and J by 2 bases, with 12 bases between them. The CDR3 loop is CASSLERVRNTDTQYF. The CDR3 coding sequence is TGTGCCAGCAGCTTAGAAAGGGTGAGAAACACAGATACGCAGTATTTT.

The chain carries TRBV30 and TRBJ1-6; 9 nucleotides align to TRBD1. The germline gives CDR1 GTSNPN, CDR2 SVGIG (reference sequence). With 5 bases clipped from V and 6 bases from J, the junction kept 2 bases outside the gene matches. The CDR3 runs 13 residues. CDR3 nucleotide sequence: TGTGCCTGGGGGACAGGGCTTAATTCACCCCTCCACTTT. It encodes CAWGTGLNSPLHF.

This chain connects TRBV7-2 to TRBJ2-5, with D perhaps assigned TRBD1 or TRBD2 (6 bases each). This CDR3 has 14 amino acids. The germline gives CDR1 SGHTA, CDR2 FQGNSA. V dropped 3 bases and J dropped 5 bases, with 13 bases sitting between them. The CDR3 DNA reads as TGTGCCAGCAGCTTCCAACTAGGGGGGGAGACCCAGTACTTC. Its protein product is CASSFQLGGETQYF.

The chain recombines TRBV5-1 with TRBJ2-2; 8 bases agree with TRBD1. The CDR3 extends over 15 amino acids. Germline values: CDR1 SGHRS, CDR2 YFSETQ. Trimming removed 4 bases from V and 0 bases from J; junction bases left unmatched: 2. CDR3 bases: TGCGCCAGCAGCCTGGACAGGGCGAACACCGGGGAGCTGTTTTTT. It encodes CASSLDRANTGELFF.

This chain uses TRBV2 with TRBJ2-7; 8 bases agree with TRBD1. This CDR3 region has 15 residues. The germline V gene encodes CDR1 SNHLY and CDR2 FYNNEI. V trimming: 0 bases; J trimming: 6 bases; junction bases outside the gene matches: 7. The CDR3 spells CASSEARTGSAEQYF. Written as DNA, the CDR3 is TGTGCCAGCAGTGAAGCGAGGACAGGGTCCGCCGAGCAGTACTTC.

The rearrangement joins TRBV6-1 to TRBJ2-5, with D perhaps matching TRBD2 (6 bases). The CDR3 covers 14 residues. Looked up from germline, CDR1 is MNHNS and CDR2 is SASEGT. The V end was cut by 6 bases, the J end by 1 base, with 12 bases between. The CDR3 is CASREAGPQETQYF. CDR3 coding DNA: TGTGCCAGCAGAGAGGCGGGGCCCCAAGAGACCCAGTACTTC.

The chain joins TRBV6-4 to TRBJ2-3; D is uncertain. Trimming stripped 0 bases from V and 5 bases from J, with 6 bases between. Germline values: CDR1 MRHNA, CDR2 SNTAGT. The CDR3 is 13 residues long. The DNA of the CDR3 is TGTGCCAGCAGTGACTCGGTGCAAGATACGCAGTATTTT. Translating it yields CASSDSVQDTQYF.

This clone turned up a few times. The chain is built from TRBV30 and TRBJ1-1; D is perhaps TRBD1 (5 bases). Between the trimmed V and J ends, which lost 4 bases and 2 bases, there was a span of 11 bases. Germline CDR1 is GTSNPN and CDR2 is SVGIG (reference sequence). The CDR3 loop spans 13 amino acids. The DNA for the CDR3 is TGTGCCTGGAATTCGGGGGTCAACACTGAAGCTTTCTTT. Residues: CAWNSGVNTEAFF.

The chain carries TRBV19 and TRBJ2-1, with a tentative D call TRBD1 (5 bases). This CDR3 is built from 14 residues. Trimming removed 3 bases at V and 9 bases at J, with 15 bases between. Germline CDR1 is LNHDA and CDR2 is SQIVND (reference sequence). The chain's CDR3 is CASSMRQGSSEQFF. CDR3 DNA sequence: TGTGCCAGTAGTATGCGTCAGGGAAGTAGTGAGCAGTTCTTC.

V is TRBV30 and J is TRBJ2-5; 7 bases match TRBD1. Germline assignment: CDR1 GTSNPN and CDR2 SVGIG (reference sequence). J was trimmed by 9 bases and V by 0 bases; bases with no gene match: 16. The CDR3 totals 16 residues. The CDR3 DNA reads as TGTGCCTGGAGTGTCTCCCTTGGGACAGCCGGTACGTCCCAGTACTTC. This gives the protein CAWSVSLGTAGTSQYF.

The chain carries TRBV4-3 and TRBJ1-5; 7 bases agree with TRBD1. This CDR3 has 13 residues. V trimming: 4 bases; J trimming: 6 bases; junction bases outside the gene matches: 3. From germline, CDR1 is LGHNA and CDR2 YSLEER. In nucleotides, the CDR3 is TGCGCCAGCAGCCCGAACAGGGGTCAGCCCCAGCATTTT. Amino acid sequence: CASSPNRGQPQHF.

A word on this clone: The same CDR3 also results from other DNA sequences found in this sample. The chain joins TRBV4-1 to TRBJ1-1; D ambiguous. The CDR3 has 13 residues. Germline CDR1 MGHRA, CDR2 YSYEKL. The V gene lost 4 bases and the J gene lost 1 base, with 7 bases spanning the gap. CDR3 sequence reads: CASSRGGNTEAFF. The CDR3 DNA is TGCGCCAGCAGCCGTGGAGGGAACACTGAAGCTTTCTTT.